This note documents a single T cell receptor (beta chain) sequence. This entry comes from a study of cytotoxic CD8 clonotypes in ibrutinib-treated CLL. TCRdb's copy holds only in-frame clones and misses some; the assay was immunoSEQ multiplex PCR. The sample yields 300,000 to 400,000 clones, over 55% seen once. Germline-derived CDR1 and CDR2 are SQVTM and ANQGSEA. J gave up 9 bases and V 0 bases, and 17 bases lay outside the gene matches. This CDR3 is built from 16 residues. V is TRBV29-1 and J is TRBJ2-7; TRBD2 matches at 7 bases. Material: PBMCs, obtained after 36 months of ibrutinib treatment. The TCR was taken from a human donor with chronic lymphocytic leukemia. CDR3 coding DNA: TGCAGCGTTGAAGATCTAGGTTCCGGTGGCCGCGGGGGGCAGTACTTC. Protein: CSVEDLGSGGRGGQYF.